The 5 T cell receptor beta chains listed next were all sequenced from one sample in a study of early T cells in non-severe SARS-CoV-2 infection. One entry per CDR3 protein results from TCRdb running MiXCR on the 5' RACE reads. The sample has about 59,000 distinct CDR3 sequences, 10% to 15% seen once; the top ten hold about 3%. Source material: whole blood. The receptor set was obtained from an adult who was a healthcare worker with PCR-confirmed SARS-CoV-2 infection or an uninfected control (not recorded which).

This clonotype was observed at least ten times. This chain connects TRBV28 to TRBJ1-2; D ambiguous. Germline CDR1 MDHEN, CDR2 SYDVKM. The V gene lost 4 bases and the J gene lost 2 bases, with 5 bases spanning the gap. CDR3 length equals 12 residues. The CDR3 here is CASSWLNYGYTF. Written as DNA, the CDR3 is TGTGCCAGCAGTTGGTTAAACTATGGCTACACCTTC.

The CDR3 nucleotides read TGTGCCAGCAGCTTGACTAGCGGGACCTACGAGCAGTACTTC. Its protein is CASSLTSGTYEQYF. This chain joins TRBV7-6 and TRBJ2-7; TRBD2 matches 11 bases. Germline V gives CDR1 SGHVS, CDR2 FNYEAQ. CDR3 size: 14 residues. The V segment lost 3 bases and the J segment 2 bases; nucleotides outside the gene matches: 0.

Many counts were recorded for this clonotype. The chain links TRBV3-1 to TRBJ2-7; D remains ambiguous. The germline V and J ends were trimmed by 3 bases and 7 bases, with 19 bases remaining between them. Germline values: CDR1 LGHDT, CDR2 YNNKEL (reference sequence). CDR3 length: 15 amino acids. The chain's CDR3 is CASSHPGFPTEEQYF. The CDR3 DNA sequence: TGTGCCAGCAGCCATCCGGGCTTCCCCACGGAAGAGCAGTACTTC.

The chain couples TRBV7-3 to TRBJ2-3; perhaps TRBD2 as D (6 bases). With 2 bases removed from V and 4 bases from J, the gap between germline ends came to 16 bases. CDR1 is SGHTA and CDR2 is FQGTGA in the germline V gene. The CDR3 spans 16 residues. DNA of the CDR3: TGTGCCAGCAGCTTAGGGACGGGAGCGACGGCAGATACGCAGTATTTT. It codes for CASSLGTGATADTQYF.

This chain links TRBV29-1 with TRBJ1-5, with 8 bases matching TRBD1. Germline loops: CDR1 SQVTM, CDR2 ANQGSEA. V lost 5 bases, J lost 4 bases, and 4 bases stayed unmatched. The CDR3 consists of 13 residues. In nucleotides, the CDR3 is TGCAGCGTTTCCGACAGGGGTAATCAGCCCCAGCATTTT. Protein: CSVSDRGNQPQHF.